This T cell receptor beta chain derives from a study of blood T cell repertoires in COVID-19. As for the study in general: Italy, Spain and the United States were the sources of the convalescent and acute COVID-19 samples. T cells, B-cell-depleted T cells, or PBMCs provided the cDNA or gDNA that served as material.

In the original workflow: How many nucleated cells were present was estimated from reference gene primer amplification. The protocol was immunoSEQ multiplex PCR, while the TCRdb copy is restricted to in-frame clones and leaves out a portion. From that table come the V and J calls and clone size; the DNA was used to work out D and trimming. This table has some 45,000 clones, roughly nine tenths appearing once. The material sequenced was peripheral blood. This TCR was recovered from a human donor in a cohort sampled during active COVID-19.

In nucleotides, the CDR3 is TGTGCCAGCAGTGAACTTGGACTAGCGGGGGAAGAGCAGTACTTC. Its translation is CASSELGLAGEEQYF. The rearrangement links TRBV27 to TRBJ2-7, with 13 bases lining up with TRBD2. Germline CDR1 MNHEY, CDR2 SMNVEV (reference sequence). CDR3 size: 15 residues. Unmatched junction bases numbered 8, after V lost 5 bases and J lost 7 bases.